The present T cell receptor (beta chain) was sequenced within a study of cytomegalovirus exposure and HLA in healthy donors. Whole-study findings and limits: Follow-up analysis later connected one missense variant in DCLRE1C with trimming of TCR beta V- and J-genes.

This PCR relied on a set of 60 Vbeta primers and 13 Jbeta primers. Data came from immunoSEQ multiplex PCR; TCRdb stores just in-frame clones and leaves some out. There are fewer than 120,000 clones in the sample; roughly 86% occur only once, and about 1.7% lies in the top ten. Notes on this clone: Its target is unknown.

Though nominally healthy at sampling, donors likely had unrecorded immune exposures. The specimen sequenced was PBMCs. This receptor was identified in a middle-aged man in good health and CMV-seronegative.

In DNA form, the CDR3 reads TGTGCCAGCAGTTACCTCGGGACAGGACTTAAGGAAAAACTGTTTTTT. Protein sequence: CASSYLGTGLKEKLFF. J is TRBJ1-4 and V is TRBV6-5; 8 nucleotides agree with TRBD1. The length of the CDR3 is 16 residues. The trim removed 2 bases at V and 8 bases at J, leaving 10 bases unmatched. CDR1 and CDR2 from the germline V gene are MNHEY and SVGAGI.